These T cell receptor beta chains were read from a single sample in a study of blood T cell repertoires in COVID-19. Assay used: immunoSEQ multiplex PCR; TCRdb lists only in-frame clones, some missing. The data show more than 250,000 clones, more than 75% seen once. Sequencing was done on a sample of PBMCs or T cells enriched from blood (not recorded which). The receptors here all came from a woman younger than 35 who had recovered from COVID-19. Both conserved end residues are part of each CDR3.

>TRBJ2-2|16|TRBV9
CASSPWTAGGTGELFF
>TRBJ2-7|16|TRBV4-1
CASSPQWIAGVHEQYF
>TRBJ1-2|11|TRBV9
CASSRTGPSTF
>TRBJ1-2|13|TRBV12-3/TRBV12-4
CASSYGPGNGYTF
>TRBJ2-7|16|TRBV19
CASSIELRREGDEQYF
>TRBJ2-7|15|TRBV5-1
CASSLGRGLAYEQYF
>TRBJ1-2|16|TRBV2
CASSLTGTGMDYGYTF
>TRBJ1-1|16|TRBV15
CATSRDRKGADTEAFF
>TRBJ2-6|19|TRBV5-1
CASSLAADRLSSGANVLTF
>TRBJ2-7|15|TRBV7-9
CASSLEAGDSYEQYF
>TRBJ1-2|14|TRBV18
CASSPGTDNYGYTF
>TRBJ1-6|17|TRBV6-1
CASSERFGGLYNSPLHF
>TRBJ1-2|15|TRBV4-1
CASSQFTGGAIGYTF
>TRBJ1-2|14|TRBV2
CASSEGLPNYGYTF
>TRBJ2-1|13|TRBV6-1
CASSEAERNEQFF
>TRBJ2-3|15|TRBV9
CASSARTGFTDTQYF
>TRBJ1-1|15|TRBV4-1
CASSPGGAQSTEAFF